This T cell receptor beta chain appears in the sequencing data of a study of OX40 agonist ivuxolimab in advanced cancers. Broadly, across the study: Ivuxolimab was a fully human IgG2 agonistic monoclonal antibody targeting the costimulatory receptor OX40 (CD134). The point of sequencing TCRbeta in the periphery was to test whether ivuxolimab changed TCR sequence diversity and drove clonal T-cell expansion. Patients were allowed to have had prior anti-PD-1, anti-PD-L1 or anti-CTLA-4 therapy, and 40% of the dose-escalation patients had been treated with checkpoint inhibitors. The monotherapy dose-escalation portion (N ≈ 56 patients) of the phase I ivuxolimab trial is reported in the paper. Intravenous ivuxolimab was administered to patients every 2 weeks at six dose levels: 0.01, 0.1, 0.3, 1.5, 3 and 10 mg/kg. In the dose-escalation cohort, roughly 80% of patients were male, and the mean age was approximately 64 years, with a range of about 20 to 79. Partial responses occurred in three dose-escalation patients: two with cutaneous melanoma and one with hepatocellular carcinoma. Among the roughly 52 dose-escalation patients, approximately 20 had hepatocellular carcinoma, around 15 melanoma, 9 renal cell carcinoma and 9 head and neck cancer. The study at large found these results: In the 0.1-3.0 mg/kg groups, partial responders had among the lowest normalized peripheral clonal expansion, particularly in CD8+ T cells. On average, CD8+ T cells showed more expanded clones than CD4+ T cells after ivuxolimab. Antigen specificity was not determined for the clonally expanded peripheral T cells. Clonal expansion of both CD4+ and CD8+ blood T cells was observed from baseline to week 6 at doses 0.1 to 3.0 mg/kg. Low levels of normalized T-cell clonal expansion were also seen in some patients who did not respond.

The trial excluded patients who had a history of autoimmune disease or were on systemic immunosuppression. Peripheral blood for TCR sequencing was collected from all dose cohorts at baseline, on cycle 4 day 1, and on cycle 7 day 1. Samples were obtained from an open-label, multicenter, first-in-human phase I dose-escalation trial of ivuxolimab. The trial enrolled adults with locally advanced or metastatic head and neck squamous cell, hepatocellular, melanoma or renal cell carcinoma. Before TCR sequencing, CD4+ T cells and CD8+ T cells were sorted from peripheral blood as separate populations. Genomic DNA was extracted from sorted cells for sequencing of the TCRbeta CDR3 region. The immunoSEQ Assay was used for sequencing of TCRbeta CDR3 regions. TCRdb stores this immuneACCESS table with in-frame sequences only. Part of the clones is absent; in the studies checked, under half of the shortfall reflects unresolved V genes, and no reason is known for the rest. The sample has about 110,000 clones on record, around nine tenths of them singletons. The ten largest account for around 0.26% of the sample.

For this clone: What this receptor recognizes is not known. No base qualities exist here, and no much larger clone lies one base off it.

Inclusive of the bounding cysteine and phenylalanine, the CDR3 is 13 residues long. The CDR3 DNA has 39 bases and is translated from base 1. From the germline V gene (reference sequence), CDR1 is SGHNT and CDR2 is YYREEE. The junction shows trimming of 3 bases on V and 6 bases on J, plus 12 bases between the germline ends. Sequences were derived from CD4+ or CD8+ T cells sorted from blood, sampled in a trial of the OX40 agonist ivuxolimab. The chain is made from TRBV5-4 and TRBJ1-1; TRBD1 could be the D gene, as 5 bases match. The TCR comes from an adult with an advanced solid tumor such as melanoma, head and neck, liver or kidney cancer. The CDR3 here reads CASSSGRAPEAFF. The DNA sequence follows: TGTGCCAGCAGCTCTGGCAGGGCCCCTGAAGCTTTCTTT. The variable domain in full, with residues beyond the CDR3 obtained from the reference TRBV5-4 and TRBJ1-1 genes, is ETGVTQSPTHLIKTRGQQVTLRCSSQSGHNTVSWYQQALGQGPQFIFQYYREEENGRGNFPPRFSGLQFPNYSSELNVNALELDDSALYLCASSSGRAPEAFFGQGTRLTVV.